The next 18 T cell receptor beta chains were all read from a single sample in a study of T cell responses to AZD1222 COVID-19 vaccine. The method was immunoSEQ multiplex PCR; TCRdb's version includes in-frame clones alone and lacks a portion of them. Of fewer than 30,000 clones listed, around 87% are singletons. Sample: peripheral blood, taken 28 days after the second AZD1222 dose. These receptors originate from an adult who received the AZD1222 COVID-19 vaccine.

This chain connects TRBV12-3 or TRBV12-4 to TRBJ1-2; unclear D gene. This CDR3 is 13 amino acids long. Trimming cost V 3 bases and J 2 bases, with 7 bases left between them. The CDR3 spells CASSFRQNYGYTF. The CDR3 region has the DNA TGTGCCAGCAGTTTCCGGCAAAACTATGGCTACACCTTC.

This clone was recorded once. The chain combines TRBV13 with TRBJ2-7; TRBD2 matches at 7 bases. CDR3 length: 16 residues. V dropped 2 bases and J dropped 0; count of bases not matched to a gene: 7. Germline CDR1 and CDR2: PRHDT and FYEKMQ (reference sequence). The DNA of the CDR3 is TGTGCCAGCAGCTTACCTAGCGGCCAGAGCTCCTACGAGCAGTACTTC. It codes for CASSLPSGQSSYEQYF.

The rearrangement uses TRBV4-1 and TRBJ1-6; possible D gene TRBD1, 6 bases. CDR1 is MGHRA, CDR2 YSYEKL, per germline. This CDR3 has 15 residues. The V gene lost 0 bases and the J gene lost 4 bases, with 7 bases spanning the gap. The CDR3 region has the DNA TGCGCCAGCAGCCAAGATCAGGGGTATAATTCACCCCTCCACTTT. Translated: CASSQDQGYNSPLHF.

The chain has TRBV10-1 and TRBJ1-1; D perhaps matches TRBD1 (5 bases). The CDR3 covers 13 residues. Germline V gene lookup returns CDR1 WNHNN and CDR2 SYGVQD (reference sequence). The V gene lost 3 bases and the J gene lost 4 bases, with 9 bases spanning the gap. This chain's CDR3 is CASSEERGTEAFF. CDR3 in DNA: TGCGCCAGCAGTGAAGAGAGGGGCACTGAAGCTTTCTTT.

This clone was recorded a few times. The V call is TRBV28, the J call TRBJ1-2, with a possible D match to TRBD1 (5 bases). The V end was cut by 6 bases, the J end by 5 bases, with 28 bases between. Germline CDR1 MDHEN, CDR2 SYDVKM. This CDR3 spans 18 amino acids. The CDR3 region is CASSLRWGGMGPKYGYTF. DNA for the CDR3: TGTGCCAGCAGCCTAAGGTGGGGGGGTATGGGTCCAAAATATGGCTACACCTTC.

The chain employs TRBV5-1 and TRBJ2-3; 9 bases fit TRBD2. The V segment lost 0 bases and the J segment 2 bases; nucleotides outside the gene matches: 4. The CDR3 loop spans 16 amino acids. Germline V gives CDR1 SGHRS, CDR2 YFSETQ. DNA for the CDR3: TGCGCCAGCAGCTTGGGAACTAGCGGGTTCACAGATACGCAGTATTTT. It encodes CASSLGTSGFTDTQYF.

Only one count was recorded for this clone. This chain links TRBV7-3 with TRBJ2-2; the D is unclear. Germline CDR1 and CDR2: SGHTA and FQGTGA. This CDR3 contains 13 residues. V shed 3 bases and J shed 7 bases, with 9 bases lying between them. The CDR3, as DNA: TGTGCCAGCAGCTTGGCCCTTTACGGGGAGCTGTTTTTT. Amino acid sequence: CASSLALYGELFF.

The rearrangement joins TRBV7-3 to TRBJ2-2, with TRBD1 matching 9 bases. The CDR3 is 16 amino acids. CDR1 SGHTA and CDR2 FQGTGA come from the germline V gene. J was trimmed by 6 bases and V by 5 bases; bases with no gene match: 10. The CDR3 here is CASSGGTGGASGELFF. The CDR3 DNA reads TGTGCCAGCAGCGGCGGTACAGGGGGCGCGTCCGGGGAGCTGTTTTTT. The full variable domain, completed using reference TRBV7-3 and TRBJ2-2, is GAGVSQTPSNKVTEKGKYVELRCDPISGHTALYWYRQSLGQGPEFLIYFQGTGAADDSGLPNDRFFAVRPEGSVSTLKIQRTERGDSAVYLCASSGGTGGASGELFFGEGSRLTVL.

CDR3 amino acids: CASSHDLGRIIYGYTF. The DNA for the CDR3 is TGTGCCAGTAGCCACGATTTGGGACGGATCATCTATGGCTACACCTTC. The chain has TRBV19 and TRBJ1-2, with D possibly being TRBD1 (5 bases). The CDR3 totals 16 residues. Germline CDR1 LNHDA, CDR2 SQIVND (reference sequence). Trimming took 6 bases from V and 4 from J, leaving 21 bases between them.

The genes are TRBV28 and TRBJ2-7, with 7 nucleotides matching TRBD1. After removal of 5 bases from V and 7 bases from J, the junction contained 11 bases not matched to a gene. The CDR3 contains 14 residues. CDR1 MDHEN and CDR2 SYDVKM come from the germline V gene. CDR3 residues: CASSPGQSIGEQYF. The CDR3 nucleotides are TGTGCCAGCAGTCCGGGACAGTCAATAGGAGAGCAGTACTTC.

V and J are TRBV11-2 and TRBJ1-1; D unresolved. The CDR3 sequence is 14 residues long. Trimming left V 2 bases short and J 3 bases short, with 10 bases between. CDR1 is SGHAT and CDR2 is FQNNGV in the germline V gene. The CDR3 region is CASSLTGFDTEAFF. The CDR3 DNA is TGTGCCAGCAGCTTAACGGGTTTTGACACTGAAGCTTTCTTT.

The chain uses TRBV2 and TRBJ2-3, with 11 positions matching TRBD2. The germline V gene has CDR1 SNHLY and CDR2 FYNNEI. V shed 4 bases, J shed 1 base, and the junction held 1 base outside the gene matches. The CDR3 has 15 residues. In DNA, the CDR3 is TGTGCCAGCAGTGGTAGCGGGGGGGGCACAGATACGCAGTATTTT. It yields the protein CASSGSGGGTDTQYF. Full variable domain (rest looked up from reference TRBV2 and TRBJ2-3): EPEVTQTPSHQVTQMGQEVILRCVPISNHLYFYWYRQILGQKVEFLVSFYNNEISEKSEIFDDQFSVERPDGSNFTLKIRSTKLEDSAMYFCASSGSGGGTDTQYFGPGTRLTVL.

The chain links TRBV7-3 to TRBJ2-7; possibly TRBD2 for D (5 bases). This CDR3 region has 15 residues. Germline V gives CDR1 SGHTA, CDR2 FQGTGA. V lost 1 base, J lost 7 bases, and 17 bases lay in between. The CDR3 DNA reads TGTGCCAGCAGCTTAATGCCGACCGAATCGGGGGAGCAGTACTTC. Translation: CASSLMPTESGEQYF. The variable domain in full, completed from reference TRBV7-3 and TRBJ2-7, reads GAGVSQTPSNKVTEKGKYVELRCDPISGHTALYWYRQSLGQGPEFLIYFQGTGAADDSGLPNDRFFAVRPEGSVSTLKIQRTERGDSAVYLCASSLMPTESGEQYFGPGTRLTVT.

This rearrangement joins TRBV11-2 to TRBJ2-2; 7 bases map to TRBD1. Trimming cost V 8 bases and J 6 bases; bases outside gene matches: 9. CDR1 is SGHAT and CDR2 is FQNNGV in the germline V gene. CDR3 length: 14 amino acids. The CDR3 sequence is CASVRGKSPGELFF. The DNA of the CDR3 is TGTGCCAGCGTCAGGGGGAAGTCCCCCGGGGAGCTGTTTTTT.

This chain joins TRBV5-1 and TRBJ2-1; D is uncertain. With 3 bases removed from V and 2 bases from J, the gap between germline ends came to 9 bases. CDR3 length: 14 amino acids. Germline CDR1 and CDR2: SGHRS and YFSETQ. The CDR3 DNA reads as TGCGCCAGCAGCTCCCGTGGCGCCTACAATGAGCAGTTCTTC. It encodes CASSSRGAYNEQFF.

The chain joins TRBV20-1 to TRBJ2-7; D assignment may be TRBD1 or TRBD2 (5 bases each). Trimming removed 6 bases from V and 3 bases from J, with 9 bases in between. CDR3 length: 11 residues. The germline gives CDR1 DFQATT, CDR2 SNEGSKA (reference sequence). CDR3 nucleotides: TGCAGTGCCCGAGGGGACTACGAGCAGTACTTC. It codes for CSARGDYEQYF.

CDR3 protein: CASSWGAATATNEKLFF. In nucleotides, the CDR3 is TGCGCCAGCAGCTGGGGGGCAGCCACTGCAACTAATGAAAAACTGTTTTTT. The chain combines TRBV5-1 with TRBJ1-4; D is possibly TRBD1 (6 bases). Germline lookup yields CDR1 SGHRS and CDR2 YFSETQ. The length of the CDR3 is 17 residues. V dropped 3 bases and J dropped 0 bases, with 15 bases sitting between them.

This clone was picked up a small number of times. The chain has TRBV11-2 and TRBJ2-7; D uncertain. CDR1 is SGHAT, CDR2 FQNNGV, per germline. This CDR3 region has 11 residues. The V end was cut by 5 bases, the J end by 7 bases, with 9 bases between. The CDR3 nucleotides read TGTGCCAGCAGCGTGGCCTCGGAGCAGTACTTC. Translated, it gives CASSVASEQYF.